The 3 T cell receptor beta chains given below trace back to one sample, sequenced in a study of shared clonotypes between healthy human individuals. Repertoires were generated with immunoSEQ multiplex PCR, while TCRdb's copy carries only in-frame clones and drops some. The sample carries roughly 700,000 clones, roughly 70% recorded once. The material sequenced was memory CD4+ T cells sorted from blood. Subset noted: CD45RA-negative fraction. All receptors derive from a woman in her twenties or thirties in good health.

This chain joins TRBV28 and TRBJ1-1; D possibly corresponds to TRBD1 (6 bases). This CDR3 is 14 amino acids long. From germline, CDR1 is MDHEN and CDR2 SYDVKM. V shed 4 bases and J shed 4 bases, with 13 bases lying between them. CDR3 in DNA: TGTGCCAGCAGTTCCCTGGAGGGGGGCACTGAAGCTTTCTTT. It yields the protein CASSSLEGGTEAFF.

V and J are TRBV6-6 and TRBJ2-4; 10 nucleotides agree with TRBD2. Germline CDR1 MNHNY, CDR2 SVGAGI (reference sequence). There are 16 residues in the CDR3. V dropped 6 bases and J dropped 3; count of bases not matched to a gene: 8. CDR3 sequence (DNA): TGTGCCAGCAGAGACGGGCCTAGCGGGGGCAAAAACATTCAGTACTTC. Its protein is CASRDGPSGGKNIQYF.

This clone was found a few times. The J gene is TRBJ2-7, the V gene TRBV19; tentative D call: TRBD1 (6 bases). CDR1 and CDR2 (germline): LNHDA, SQIVND (reference sequence). The CDR3 has 13 residues. Trimming stripped 4 bases from V and 2 bases from J, with 9 bases between. This chain's CDR3 is CASSRGQAYEQYF. The CDR3 DNA reads TGTGCCAGTAGTAGGGGACAAGCCTACGAGCAGTACTTC.